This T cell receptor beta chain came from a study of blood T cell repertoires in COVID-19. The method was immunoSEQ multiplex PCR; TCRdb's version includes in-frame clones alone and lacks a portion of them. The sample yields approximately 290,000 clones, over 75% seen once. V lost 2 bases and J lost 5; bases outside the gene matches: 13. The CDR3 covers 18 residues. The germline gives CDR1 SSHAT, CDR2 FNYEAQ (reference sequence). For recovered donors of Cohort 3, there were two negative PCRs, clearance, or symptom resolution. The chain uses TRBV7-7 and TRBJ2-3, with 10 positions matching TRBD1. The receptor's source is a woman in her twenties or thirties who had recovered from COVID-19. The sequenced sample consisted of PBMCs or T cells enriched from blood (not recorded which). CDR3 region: CASSLNLVGTGAEDTQYF. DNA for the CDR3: TGTGCCAGCAGCTTAAACTTGGTCGGGACAGGGGCCGAAGATACGCAGTATTTT.